This T cell receptor (beta chain) was identified in a study of blood T cells in healthy people across ages. Isolation yielded PBMCs, at least 6.5 million per sample, in every case. Using a J-beta primer mix together with a sample-barcoded 5' primer, a second PCR was run for about 6 to 12 cycles. TCRdb reprocessed the 5' RACE reads with MiXCR, giving one entry per CDR3 protein. The data contain 1.8 million or so distinct CDR3 sequences, more than 35% of them singletons. V was clipped by 0 bases and J by 0 bases, with 19 bases between them. The CDR3 runs 19 residues. Germline CDR1 is LGHNA and CDR2 is YSLEER.

The chain joins TRBV4-3 to TRBJ2-3, with D maybe TRBD2 (5 bases). The origin of this receptor is a human donor in good health. Sequencing input: blood. The CDR3 bases are TGCGCCAGCAGCCAAGATGCACTAGTCCTCATAACTAGCACAGATACGCAGTATTTT. This translates into CASSQDALVLITSTDTQYF.